This paragraph covers one T cell receptor beta chain sequence. The method was immunoSEQ multiplex PCR; TCRdb's version includes in-frame clones alone and lacks a portion of them. The table lists about 250,000 clones, roughly 87% of them singletons. The CDR3 loop spans 10 amino acids. The data originate from a study of blood T cell repertoires in COVID-19. Study overall: Collection of acute and convalescent COVID-19 samples took place in the United States, Italy and Spain.

The receptor comes from a woman between 25 and 40 years old with acute or convalescent COVID-19. Material: peripheral blood. The chain is built from TRBV12-2 and TRBJ2-2; the D call in the table, TRBD1, was not verified against the DNA. TRBV12-2 represents a pseudogene. The CDR3 region is CASQQGELFF. The CDR3 DNA follows: TGTGCAAGTCAACAGGGGGAGCTGTTTTTT.